This T cell receptor (beta chain) appears in the sequencing data of a study of Ad26.COV2.S vaccination and SARS-CoV-2 variants. Details on this clone: Its antigen is unidentified.

TCRdb's copy holds only in-frame clones and misses some; the assay was immunoSEQ multiplex PCR. The top ten clones hold around 10% of a sample with roughly 300,000 clones, less than 90% of them seen once. Noted treatment: 19 received Ad26.COV2.S at low or high dose, single or two shots; 5 received placebo; per-sample allocation not given. Sampling occurred on day 63 after the first vaccine or placebo injection. The administered vaccine (an Ad26 vector) expressed Wuhan-strain SARS-CoV-2 spike. Study-wide points: Total T cell responses may have been underestimated by the TCR breadth and depth analyses. Whether participants received vaccine or placebo, their non-spike TCR breadth was similar.

The sample was peripheral blood, taken in a trial of Ad26.COV2.S vaccine versus placebo. The TCR sequence derives from a person between 18 and 59 years old who received the Ad26.COV2.S COVID-19 vaccine or a placebo.

The CDR3, as DNA: TGCGCCAGCAGCCATACGGGACTCCTAACGGAGGGCTACACCTTC. This translates into CASSHTGLLTEGYTF. The gene calls are TRBV5-1 and TRBJ1-2; TRBD1 is a possible D gene (5 bases). CDR1 and CDR2 (germline): SGHRS, YFSETQ. The CDR3 sequence is 15 residues long. Trimming pared 4 bases from V and 8 bases from J, leaving 21 bases between.